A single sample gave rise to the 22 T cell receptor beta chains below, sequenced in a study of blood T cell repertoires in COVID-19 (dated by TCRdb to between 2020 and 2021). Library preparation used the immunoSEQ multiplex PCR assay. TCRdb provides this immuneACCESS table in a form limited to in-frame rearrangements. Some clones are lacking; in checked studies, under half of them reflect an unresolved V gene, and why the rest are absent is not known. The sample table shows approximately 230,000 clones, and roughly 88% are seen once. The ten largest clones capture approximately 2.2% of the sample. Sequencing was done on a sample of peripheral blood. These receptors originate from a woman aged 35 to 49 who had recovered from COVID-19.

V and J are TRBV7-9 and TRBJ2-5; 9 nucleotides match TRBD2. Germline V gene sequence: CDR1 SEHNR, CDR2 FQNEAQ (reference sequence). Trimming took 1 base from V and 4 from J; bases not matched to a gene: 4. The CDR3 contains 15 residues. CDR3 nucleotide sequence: TGTGCCAGCAGCTTAGTGCTAGCGGGGACAGAGACCCAGTACTTC. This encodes CASSLVLAGTETQYF.

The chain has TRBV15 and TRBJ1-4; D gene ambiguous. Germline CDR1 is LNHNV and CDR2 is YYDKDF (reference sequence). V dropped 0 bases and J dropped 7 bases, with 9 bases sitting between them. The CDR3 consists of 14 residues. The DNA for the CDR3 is TGTGCCACCAGCAGAGATGGGAGGGTTGAAAAACTGTTTTTT. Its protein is CATSRDGRVEKLFF.

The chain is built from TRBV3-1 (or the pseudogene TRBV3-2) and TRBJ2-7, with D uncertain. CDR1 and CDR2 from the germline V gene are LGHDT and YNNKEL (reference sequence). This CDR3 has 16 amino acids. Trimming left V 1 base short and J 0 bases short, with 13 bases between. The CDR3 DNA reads TGTGCCAGCAGCCAAGTTATAAGCTCCCTCTCCTACGAGCAGTACTTC. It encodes CASSQVISSLSYEQYF.

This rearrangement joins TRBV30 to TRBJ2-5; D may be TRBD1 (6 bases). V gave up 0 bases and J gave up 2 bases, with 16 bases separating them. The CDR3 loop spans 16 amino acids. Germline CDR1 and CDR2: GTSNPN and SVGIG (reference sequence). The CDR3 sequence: CAWSVGRGRLQETQYF. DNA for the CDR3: TGTGCCTGGAGTGTAGGCAGGGGTCGGCTACAAGAGACCCAGTACTTC.

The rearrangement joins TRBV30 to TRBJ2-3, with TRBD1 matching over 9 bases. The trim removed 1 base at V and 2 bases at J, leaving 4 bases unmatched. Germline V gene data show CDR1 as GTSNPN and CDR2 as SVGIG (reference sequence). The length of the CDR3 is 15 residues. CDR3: CAWSGTGAITDTQYF. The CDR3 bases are TGTGCCTGGAGTGGGACAGGGGCGATCACAGATACGCAGTATTTT.

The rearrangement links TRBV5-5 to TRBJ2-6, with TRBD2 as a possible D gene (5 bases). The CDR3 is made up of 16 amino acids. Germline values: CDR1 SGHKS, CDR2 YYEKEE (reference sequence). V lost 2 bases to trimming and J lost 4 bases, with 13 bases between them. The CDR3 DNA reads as TGTGCCAGCAGCTTTGGTCCGGGAACCGGGGCCAACGTCCTGACTTTC. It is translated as CASSFGPGTGANVLTF.

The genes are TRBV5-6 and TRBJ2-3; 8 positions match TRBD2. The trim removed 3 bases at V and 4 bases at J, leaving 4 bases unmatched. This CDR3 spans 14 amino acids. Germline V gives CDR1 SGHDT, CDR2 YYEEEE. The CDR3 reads CASSSREGPDTQYF. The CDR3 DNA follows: TGTGCCAGCAGCTCTCGGGAGGGGCCAGATACGCAGTATTTT.

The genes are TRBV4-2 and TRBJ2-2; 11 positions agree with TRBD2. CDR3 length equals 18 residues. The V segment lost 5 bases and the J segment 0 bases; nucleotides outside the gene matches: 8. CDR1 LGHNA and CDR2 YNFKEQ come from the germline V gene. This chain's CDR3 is CASSEAASGGSNTGELFF. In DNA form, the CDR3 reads TGTGCCAGCAGCGAAGCTGCTAGCGGGGGGTCGAACACCGGGGAGCTGTTTTTT.

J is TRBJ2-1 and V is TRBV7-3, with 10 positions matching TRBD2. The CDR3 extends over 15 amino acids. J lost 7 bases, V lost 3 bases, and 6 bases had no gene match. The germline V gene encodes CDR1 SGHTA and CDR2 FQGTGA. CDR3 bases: TGTGCCAGCAGCTTGACTAGCGGGTCCGGTAATGAGCAGTTCTTC. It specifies CASSLTSGSGNEQFF.

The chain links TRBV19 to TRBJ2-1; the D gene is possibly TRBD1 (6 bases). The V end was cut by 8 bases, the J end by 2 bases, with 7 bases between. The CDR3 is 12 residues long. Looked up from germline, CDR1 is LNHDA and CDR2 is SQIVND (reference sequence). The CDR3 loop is CASRTAYNEQFF. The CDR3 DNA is TGTGCCAGTCGGACAGCCTACAATGAGCAGTTCTTC.

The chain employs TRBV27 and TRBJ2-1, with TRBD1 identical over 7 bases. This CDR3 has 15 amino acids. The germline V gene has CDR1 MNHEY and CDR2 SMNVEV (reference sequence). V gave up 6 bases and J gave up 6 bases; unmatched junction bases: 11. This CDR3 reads CASSHDREVFNEQFF. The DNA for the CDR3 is TGTGCCAGCAGCCACGACAGGGAAGTCTTCAATGAGCAGTTCTTC.

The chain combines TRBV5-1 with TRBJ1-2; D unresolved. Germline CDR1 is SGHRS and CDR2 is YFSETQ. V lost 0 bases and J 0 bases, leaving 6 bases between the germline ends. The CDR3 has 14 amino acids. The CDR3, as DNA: TGCGCCAGCAGCTTGGGCAGTTCTAACTATGGCTACACCTTC. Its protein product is CASSLGSSNYGYTF.

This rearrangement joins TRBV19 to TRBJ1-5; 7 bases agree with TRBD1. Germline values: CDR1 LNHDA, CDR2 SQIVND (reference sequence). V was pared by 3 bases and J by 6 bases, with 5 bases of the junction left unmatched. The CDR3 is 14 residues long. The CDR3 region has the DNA TGTGCCAGTAGTATTACAGGGGCGGGTCAGCCCCAGCATTTT. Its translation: CASSITGAGQPQHF.

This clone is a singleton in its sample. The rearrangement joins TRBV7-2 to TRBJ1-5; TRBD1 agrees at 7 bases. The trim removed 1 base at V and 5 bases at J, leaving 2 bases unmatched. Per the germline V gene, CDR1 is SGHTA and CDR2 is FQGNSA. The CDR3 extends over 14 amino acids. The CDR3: CASSLDRGDQPQHF. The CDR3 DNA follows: TGTGCCAGCAGCTTAGACAGGGGCGATCAGCCCCAGCATTTT.

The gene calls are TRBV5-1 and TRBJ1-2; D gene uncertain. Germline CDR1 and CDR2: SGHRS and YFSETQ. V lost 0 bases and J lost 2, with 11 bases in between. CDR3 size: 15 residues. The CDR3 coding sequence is TGCGCCAGCAGCTTGGAGCCGGCAGCGAACTATGGCTACACCTTC. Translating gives CASSLEPAANYGYTF.

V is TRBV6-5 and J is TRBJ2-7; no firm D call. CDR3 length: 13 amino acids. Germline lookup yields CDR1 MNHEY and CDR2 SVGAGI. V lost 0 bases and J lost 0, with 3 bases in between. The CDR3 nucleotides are TGTGCCAGCAGTTACTCCGGCTCCTACGAGCAGTACTTC. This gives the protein CASSYSGSYEQYF.

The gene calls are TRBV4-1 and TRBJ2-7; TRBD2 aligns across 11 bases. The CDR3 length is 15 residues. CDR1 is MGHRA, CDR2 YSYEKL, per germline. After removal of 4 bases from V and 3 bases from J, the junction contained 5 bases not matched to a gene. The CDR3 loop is CASSPGTSGFYEQYF. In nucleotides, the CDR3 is TGCGCCAGCAGCCCGGGGACTAGCGGATTCTACGAGCAGTACTTC.

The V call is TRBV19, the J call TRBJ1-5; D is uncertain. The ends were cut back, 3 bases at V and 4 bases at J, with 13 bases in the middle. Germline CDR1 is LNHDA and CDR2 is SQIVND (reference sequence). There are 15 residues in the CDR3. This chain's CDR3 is CASSMIVSGNQPQHF. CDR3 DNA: TGTGCCAGTAGTATGATCGTCTCGGGGAATCAGCCCCAGCATTTT. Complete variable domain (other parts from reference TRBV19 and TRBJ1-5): DGGITQSPKYLFRKEGQNVTLSCEQNLNHDAMYWYRQDPGQGLRLIYYSQIVNDFQKGDIAEGYSVSREKKESFPLTVTSAQKNPTAFYLCASSMIVSGNQPQHFGDGTRLSIL.

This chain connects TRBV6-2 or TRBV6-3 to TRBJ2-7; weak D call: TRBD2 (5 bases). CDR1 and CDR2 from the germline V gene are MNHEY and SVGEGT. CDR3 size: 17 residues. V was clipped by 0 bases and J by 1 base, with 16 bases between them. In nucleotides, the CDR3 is TGTGCCAGCAGTTACTCGAAGGGATCTGGAGGTTCCTACGAGCAGTACTTC. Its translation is CASSYSKGSGGSYEQYF.

The CDR3 DNA follows: TGCAGTGCTAGTGAACCGGGACAGGGGAGGAATGAGCAGTTCTTC. Protein sequence: CSASEPGQGRNEQFF. The chain employs TRBV20-1 and TRBJ2-1; the match to TRBD1 covers 10 bases. The germline V gene has CDR1 DFQATT and CDR2 SNEGSKA (reference sequence). This CDR3 is built from 15 residues. Trimming at V came to 3 bases and at J to 7 bases, leaving 9 bases not matched to a gene.

CDR3 sequence (DNA): TGCGCCAGCAGCTTGGGACTCCCGGGAGAGACCCAGTACTTC. Its translation is CASSLGLPGETQYF. The chain has TRBV5-1 and TRBJ2-5, with D hard to call. Trimming removed 0 bases from V and 4 bases from J, with 10 bases in between. From germline, CDR1 is SGHRS and CDR2 YFSETQ. The CDR3 runs 14 residues.

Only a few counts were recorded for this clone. This chain's CDR3 is CASSEAGGQGDSYEQYF. CDR3 coding DNA: TGTGCCAGCAGTGAAGCGGGAGGCCAGGGGGATTCCTACGAGCAGTACTTC. The chain employs TRBV6-1 and TRBJ2-7; the D gene is possibly TRBD1 (7 bases). Germline V CDR1 and CDR2: MNHNS, SASEGT. With 0 bases removed from V and 1 base from J, the gap between germline ends came to 16 bases. This CDR3 is built from 17 residues.